The rows below give T cell receptor beta chains drawn from one sample of a study of T-cell reconstitution after alpha-beta-depleted transplantation in children. A single record per CDR3 protein comes from TCRdb applying MiXCR to the PCR reads. Of some 300,000 distinct CDR3 sequences in the sample, around 9.1% were seen once. The material sequenced was PBMCs, taken before TCRalphabeta/CD19-depleted stem cell transplant. All receptors derive from a boy in the first two years of life with acute myeloid leukemia, due to receive a stem cell transplant. Each CDR3 is given with its conserved first and last residue. The D gene is left open where the match is weak. A clone size is listed for some rows: how often the clone was seen (once, few, many), or a class if it is expanded.

D gene	J gene	V gene	clone size	CDR3 protein	CDR3 DNA
NA	TRBJ2-2	TRBV6-4	many	CASSDSGDTGELFF	TGTGCCAGCAGTGACTCAGGGGACACCGGGGAGCTGTTTTTT
TRBD1	TRBJ1-6	TRBV7-2	few	CASSLALGRGPDNSPLHF	TGTGCCAGCAGCTTAGCGCTCGGCAGGGGGCCAGATAATTCACCCCTCCACTTT
TRBD2	TRBJ2-1	TRBV24-1	NA	CATSDAGTSATTPYNEQFF	TGTGCCACCAGTGACGCCGGGACTAGCGCCACTACACCATACAATGAGCAGTTCTTC
TRBD2	TRBJ2-7	TRBV5-1	few	CASSFSGGEYEQYF	TGCGCCAGCAGCTTTAGCGGGGGGGAGTACGAGCAGTACTTC
NA	TRBJ2-7	TRBV28	many	CASRLIGTYEQYF	TGTGCCAGCAGATTAATCGGGACCTACGAGCAGTACTTC
NA	TRBJ2-3	TRBV20-1	NA	CSARDNGVGVNGF	TGCAGTGCTAGAGATAACGGCGTGGGGGTCAATGGTTTT
NA	TRBJ1-1	TRBV5-6	NA	CASSLGFEAFF	TGTGCCAGCAGCTTGGGATTTGAAGCTTTCTTT
NA	TRBJ1-5	TRBV6-5	many	CASTLDPGSQPQHF	TGTGCCAGCACCCTGGACCCGGGGTCTCAGCCCCAGCATTTT
NA	TRBJ1-1	TRBV28	many	CASTQAGGEAFF	TGTGCCAGCACCCAGGCGGGAGGAGAAGCTTTCTTT
TRBD1	TRBJ1-5	TRBV4-1	many	CASSQGTGPNQPQHF	TGCGCCAGCAGCCAAGGGACAGGTCCTAATCAGCCCCAGCATTTT
TRBD2	TRBJ2-5	TRBV2	few	CASTPGLAETQYF	TGTGCCAGCACCCCGGGACTAGCGGAGACCCAGTACTTC
NA	TRBJ1-4	TRBV7-9	few	CASSLGPTNEKLFF	TGTGCCAGCAGCTTAGGGCCAACTAATGAAAAACTGTTTTTT
NA	TRBJ2-7	TRBV4-2	many	CASSQEWGDSPSYEQYF	TGTGCCAGCAGCCAAGAATGGGGGGACTCCCCATCCTACGAGCAGTACTTC
TRBD2	TRBJ2-7	TRBV27	few	CASRRGLGSYEQYF	TGTGCCAGCAGAAGAGGACTAGGATCCTACGAGCAGTACTTC
NA	TRBJ2-1	TRBV7-9	NA	CASSFENNEQFF	TGTGCCAGCAGCTTTGAGAACAATGAGCAGTTCTTC
NA	TRBJ2-7	TRBV27	many	CASSLGTKTVEQYF	TGTGCCAGCAGTTTGGGGACAAAGACAGTCGAGCAGTACTTC
TRBD2	TRBJ2-3	TRBV4-2	few	CASSQDYGLAGALRGTDTQYF	TGTGCCAGCAGCCAAGATTACGGACTAGCGGGAGCTCTCCGCGGCACAGATACGCAGTATTTT
TRBD2	TRBJ2-1	TRBV20-1	NA	CSAGGLAGLDEQFF	TGCAGTGCTGGAGGACTAGCGGGATTAGATGAGCAGTTCTTC
TRBD1	TRBJ2-5	TRBV20-1	many	CSARPGTGRQETQYF	TGCAGTGCTAGGCCAGGGACAGGGCGTCAAGAGACCCAGTACTTC
TRBD2	TRBJ2-7	TRBV3-1	few	CASSLGLADSYEQYF	TGTGCCAGCAGCCTAGGACTAGCGGACTCCTACGAGCAGTACTTC
NA	TRBJ1-4	TRBV5-1	many	CASSLGITEKLFF	TGCGCCAGCAGCTTGGGGATAACGGAAAAACTGTTTTTT
NA	TRBJ2-2	TRBV11-2	many	CASSPGYTGELFF	TGTGCCAGCAGCCCGGGGTACACCGGGGAGCTGTTTTTT
NA	TRBJ2-7	TRBV18	NA	CASSPQRGRDAQYF	TGTGCCAGCTCACCACAGCGCGGGCGGGACGCGCAGTACTTC
TRBD1	TRBJ2-5	TRBV20-1	many	CSATGGKETQYF	TGCAGTGCTACAGGGGGCAAAGAGACCCAGTACTTC
TRBD1	TRBJ1-4	TRBV7-9	NA	CASSHNDRGTNEKLFF	TGTGCCAGCAGCCACAACGACAGGGGAACTAATGAAAAACTGTTTTTT
TRBD1	TRBJ1-2	TRBV9	many	CASSPRTGGTYGYTF	TGTGCCAGCAGCCCTCGGACAGGTGGGACCTATGGCTACACCTTC
TRBD1	TRBJ1-1	TRBV14	NA	CASSQGTGRTEAFF	TGTGCCAGCAGCCAGGGGACAGGGAGGACTGAAGCTTTCTTT
NA	TRBJ2-5	TRBV18	many	CASSRQQETQYF	TGTGCCAGCTCGCGACAACAAGAGACCCAGTACTTC
NA	TRBJ2-3	TRBV7-6	NA	CASSFSGLFTDTQYF	TGTGCCAGCAGCTTTTCGGGACTTTTCACAGATACGCAGTATTTT
TRBD2	TRBJ2-5	TRBV5-8	NA	CASSLVLLAGNQETQYF	TGTGCCAGCAGCTTGGTGTTACTAGCGGGGAATCAAGAGACCCAGTACTTC
TRBD1	TRBJ1-5	TRBV5-5	few	CASSFNRGGNQPQHF	TGTGCCAGCAGCTTTAACAGGGGGGGCAATCAGCCCCAGCATTTT
TRBD2	TRBJ2-1	TRBV20-1	many	CSARPLAGGRNEQFF	TGCAGTGCTAGACCTCTAGCGGGAGGTAGGAATGAGCAGTTCTTC
TRBD1	TRBJ2-1	TRBV6-4	many	CASSDGTGSYNEQFF	TGTGCCAGCAGTGACGGGACAGGGTCCTACAATGAGCAGTTCTTC
NA	TRBJ2-7	TRBV12-3/TRBV12-4	many	CASSSGTANPYEQYF	TGTGCCAGCAGTTCCGGGACGGCAAACCCCTACGAGCAGTACTTC
TRBD1	TRBJ2-4	TRBV5-6	many	CASSLGQGRRNIQYF	TGTGCCAGCAGCTTGGGACAGGGGCGGAGGAACATTCAGTACTTC
NA	TRBJ2-5	TRBV20-1	few	CSARVHSPQETQYF	TGCAGTGCTAGAGTCCACAGCCCCCAAGAGACCCAGTACTTC
TRBD2	TRBJ2-7	TRBV4-3	NA	CASSQVLADSYEQYF	TGCGCCAGCAGCCAAGTACTAGCGGACTCCTACGAGCAGTACTTC
NA	TRBJ2-1	TRBV7-2	many	CASSSPGVVEQFF	TGTGCCAGCAGCTCCCCTGGGGTTGTTGAGCAGTTCTTC
TRBD2	TRBJ2-7	TRBV2	NA	CTSSGPGHKASGDPYEQYF	TGTACCAGCAGTGGGCCGGGACATAAAGCTAGCGGGGACCCCTACGAGCAGTACTTC
NA	TRBJ2-5	TRBV6-2/TRBV6-3	many	CASTKDGTHQETQYF	TGTGCCAGCACCAAAGACGGGACACATCAAGAGACCCAGTACTTC